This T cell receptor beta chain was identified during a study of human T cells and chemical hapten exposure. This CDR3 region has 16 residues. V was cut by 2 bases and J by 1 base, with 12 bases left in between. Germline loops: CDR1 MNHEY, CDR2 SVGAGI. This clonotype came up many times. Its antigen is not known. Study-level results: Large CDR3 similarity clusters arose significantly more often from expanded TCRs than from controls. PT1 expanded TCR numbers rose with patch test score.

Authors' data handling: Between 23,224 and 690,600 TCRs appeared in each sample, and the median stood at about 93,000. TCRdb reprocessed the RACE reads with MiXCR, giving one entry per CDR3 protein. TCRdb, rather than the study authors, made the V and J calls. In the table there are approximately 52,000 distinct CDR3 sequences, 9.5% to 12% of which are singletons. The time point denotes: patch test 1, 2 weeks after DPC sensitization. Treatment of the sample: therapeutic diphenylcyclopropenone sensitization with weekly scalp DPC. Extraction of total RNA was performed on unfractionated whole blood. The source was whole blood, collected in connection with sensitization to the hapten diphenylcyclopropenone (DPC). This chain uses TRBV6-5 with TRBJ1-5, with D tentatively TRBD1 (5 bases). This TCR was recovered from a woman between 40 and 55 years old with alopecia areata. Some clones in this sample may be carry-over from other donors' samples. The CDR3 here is CASSYGGEGSNQPQHF. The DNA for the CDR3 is TGTGCCAGCAGTTACGGTGGGGAGGGGAGCAATCAGCCCCAGCATTTT.